These 17 T cell receptor beta chains were sequenced from one sample in a study of blood T cell repertoires in COVID-19. The repertoire was sequenced with immunoSEQ multiplex PCR; TCRdb's copy has only in-frame clones and lacks some. The table has some 290,000 clones, roughly nine tenths seen once; the top ten hold approximately 12%. Material for sequencing was peripheral blood. All receptors derive from a woman aged 25 to 39 with COVID-19, enrolled during active disease.

The chain links TRBV4-1 to TRBJ2-1; 9 nucleotides line up with TRBD2. Trimming took 1 base from V and 8 from J; bases not matched to a gene: 12. CDR1 is MGHRA and CDR2 is YSYEKL in the germline V gene. This CDR3 is built from 17 residues. DNA for the CDR3: TGCGCCAGCAGCCAAGGGGTCTTAGCGGGGGCCGGGGATGAGCAGTTCTTC. Translation gives CASSQGVLAGAGDEQFF.

V usage is TRBV12-3 or TRBV12-4 and J usage is TRBJ1-6; D uncertain. The CDR3 is 12 residues long. Trimming removed 5 bases from V and 6 bases from J, with 5 bases in between. CDR3 in amino acids: CASSHPNSPLHF. The CDR3, as DNA: TGTGCCAGCAGTCATCCTAATTCACCCCTCCACTTT.

V gene TRBV24-1 combines with J gene TRBJ2-3, with 13 bases aligning to TRBD2. J lost 5 bases, V lost 4 bases, and 8 bases had no gene match. This CDR3 comprises 17 residues. The germline V gene encodes CDR1 KGHDR and CDR2 SFDVKD. The CDR3 DNA follows: TGTGCCACCAGTGACCCCAAACTAGCGGGGGGGCGAGATACGCAGTATTTT. Protein: CATSDPKLAGGRDTQYF.

The chain carries TRBV5-1 and TRBJ2-1; 12 nucleotides align to TRBD2. V dropped 4 bases and J dropped 7; count of bases not matched to a gene: 6. Germline V gene sequence: CDR1 SGHRS, CDR2 YFSETQ. The CDR3 sequence is 15 residues long. The CDR3 here is CASSLAGGRGNEQFF. The CDR3 coding sequence is TGCGCCAGCAGCCTAGCGGGGGGGCGTGGAAATGAGCAGTTCTTC.

The chain employs TRBV18 and TRBJ1-5; D gene unclear. Germline lookup yields CDR1 KGHSH and CDR2 LQKENI. Trimming cost V 3 bases and J 0 bases, with 9 bases left between them. This CDR3 has 15 amino acids. CDR3 bases: TGTGCCAGCTCACCGGATCGAGGTAGCAATCAGCCCCAGCATTTT. Its translation: CASSPDRGSNQPQHF. The whole variable domain, remainder taken from reference TRBV18 and TRBJ1-5, is NAGVMQNPRHLVRRRGQEARLRCSPMKGHSHVYWYRQLPEEGLKFMVYLQKENIIDESGMPKERFSAEFPKEGPSILRIQQVVRGDSAAYFCASSPDRGSNQPQHFGDGTRLSIL.

The rearrangement joins TRBV4-1 to TRBJ2-2; 7 bases are a match to TRBD2. Germline V lookup: CDR1 MGHRA, CDR2 YSYEKL. V lost 4 bases, J lost 6 bases, and 14 bases stayed unmatched. CDR3 length equals 17 residues. CDR3 in DNA: TGCGCCAGCAGCCGAGTCTCTCGCGGGGGAGGACCCGGGGAGCTGTTTTTT. Translated: CASSRVSRGGGPGELFF.

The chain joins TRBV19 to TRBJ2-1; D gene ambiguous. Trimming pared 5 bases from V and 6 bases from J, leaving 14 bases between. Germline CDR1 LNHDA, CDR2 SQIVND (reference sequence). The CDR3 spans 14 residues. The CDR3: CASSPPIPVNEQFF. CDR3 DNA: TGTGCCAGTAGTCCACCTATACCGGTCAATGAGCAGTTCTTC.

The gene calls are TRBV7-9 and TRBJ1-1; a weak D match, TRBD1 (6 bases). The CDR3 is 15 amino acids. The germline CDR1 and CDR2 sequences are SEHNR and FQNEAQ (reference sequence). V was cut by 3 bases and J by 1 base, with 12 bases left in between. The CDR3 nucleotides read TGTGCCAGCAGCTTGGGAGGGGGACGGAACACTGAAGCTTTCTTT. It encodes CASSLGGGRNTEAFF.

This clone came up once. The chain has TRBV12-3 or TRBV12-4 and TRBJ1-6; no reliable D call. The CDR3 extends over 13 amino acids. With 7 bases removed from V and 10 bases from J, the gap between germline ends came to 14 bases. The chain's CDR3 is CASTRIFGSPLHF. DNA of the CDR3: TGTGCCAGCACTAGGATCTTTGGCTCACCCCTCCACTTT.

The chain carries TRBV21-1 and TRBJ1-2; TRBD1, the D gene given by the table, was not confirmed from the DNA. TRBV21-1 is reported as a pseudogene. The CDR3 is made up of 18 amino acids. This CDR3 reads CARPGPYIRDRVGNGYTF. DNA for the CDR3: TGTGCCAGGCCCGGCCCCTACATAAGGGACAGGGTGGGTAATGGCTACACCTTC.

The J gene is TRBJ2-5, the V gene TRBV27, with TRBD2 identical over 9 bases. The CDR3 length is 16 residues. V dropped 4 bases and J dropped 4; count of bases not matched to a gene: 10. Germline V gives CDR1 MNHEY, CDR2 SMNVEV (reference sequence). The CDR3 region is CASSSFKASGAETQYF. The DNA for the CDR3 is TGTGCCAGCAGTTCCTTTAAAGCTAGCGGGGCAGAGACCCAGTACTTC.

The J gene is TRBJ2-7, the V gene TRBV3-1 (or the pseudogene TRBV3-2), with 10 bases identical to TRBD1. CDR1 is LGHDT, CDR2 YNNKEL, per germline (reference sequence). This CDR3 is built from 13 residues. The V and J ends lost 0 bases and 12 bases, in that order; junction bases with no gene match: 5. CDR3 in amino acids: CASSQDTGQGRYF. The CDR3, as DNA: TGTGCCAGCAGCCAAGATACGGGACAGGGGAGGTACTTC.

The J gene is TRBJ1-4, the V gene TRBV23-1; D possibly corresponds to TRBD1 (6 bases). TRBV23-1 is filed as an ORF, its function uncertain. V dropped 8 bases and J dropped 6 bases, with 28 bases sitting between them. The length of the CDR3 is 18 residues. CDR3 sequence reads: CASQTWPGTQQRDEKLFF. In DNA, the CDR3 is TGCGCCAGCCAAACCTGGCCGGGGACACAGCAAAGGGATGAAAAACTGTTTTTT.

The chain couples TRBV7-2 to TRBJ2-1; 15 bases match TRBD2. Germline CDR1 is SGHTA and CDR2 is FQGNSA. This CDR3 region has 16 residues. V shed 3 bases, J shed 7 bases, and the junction held 4 bases outside the gene matches. The CDR3 DNA sequence: TGTGCCAGCAGCTTGTGGACTAGCGGGGGGGCGAATGAGCAGTTCTTC. As protein: CASSLWTSGGANEQFF.

V and J are TRBV27 and TRBJ1-4; 8 bases map to TRBD1. The CDR3 is 14 amino acids. Germline V lookup: CDR1 MNHEY, CDR2 SMNVEV (reference sequence). V dropped 3 bases and J dropped 8; count of bases not matched to a gene: 5. For the CDR3, the DNA is TGTGCCAGCAGTTTTACAGGGGGTAACGAAAAACTGTTTTTT. It codes for CASSFTGGNEKLFF.

The chain links TRBV5-4 to TRBJ1-2, with TRBD1 matching over 8 bases. Germline loops: CDR1 SGHNT, CDR2 YYREEE (reference sequence). Trimming took 0 bases from V and 8 from J; bases not matched to a gene: 3. This CDR3 has 13 amino acids. CDR3 region: CASSLAGTGGYTF. The CDR3 DNA reads as TGTGCCAGCAGCTTGGCGGGGACAGGCGGCTACACCTTC.

The chain joins TRBV7-6 to TRBJ1-1; TRBD1 is a possible D gene (6 bases). The CDR3 sequence is 14 residues long. Germline CDR1 and CDR2: SGHVS and FNYEAQ. Trimming shortened V by 5 bases and J by 0 bases, and 10 bases separated the two germline ends. CDR3 bases: TGTGCCAGCAGCCCAGGGGTCATGAACACTGAAGCTTTCTTT. Translating gives CASSPGVMNTEAFF.